This T cell receptor beta chain was profiled in a study of cytomegalovirus exposure and HLA in healthy donors. Study-wide points: First-cohort TCR clusters tended to co-occur in the approximately 130 validation repertoires, a later analysis found. A few of the chains that were CMV-associated were confirmed in vitro to be specific for CMV antigens. Despite most TCR sequences being rare, some public TCRs occurred in many donors. Reportedly, cytomegalovirus status was diagnosed with high sensitivity and specificity.

Turning to this clone: No antigen is known for it.

The CDR3 has 13 amino acids. Germline V gene data show CDR1 as GTSNPN and CDR2 as SVGIG (reference sequence). V was pared by 0 bases and J by 4 bases, with 6 bases between. Generated by immunoSEQ multiplex PCR, the TCRdb table keeps only in-frame clones and is missing some. The repertoire holds more than 95,000 clones, with approximately 88% as singletons. The chain couples TRBV30 to TRBJ2-2; no clear D gene. This TCR came from a man aged 18 to 35 in good health and CMV-seronegative. Material for sequencing was PBMCs. The CDR3 nucleotides are TGTGCCTGGAGTGTCTATGCCACCGGGGAGCTGTTTTTT. The encoded protein is CAWSVYATGELFF. The full variable domain, rest sourced from reference TRBV30 and TRBJ2-2, is SQTIHQWPATLVQPVGSPLSLECTVEGTSNPNLYWYRQAAGRGLQLLFYSVGIGQISSEVPQNLSASRPQDRQFILSSKKLLLSDSGFYLCAWSVYATGELFFGEGSRLTVL.